The sequence of this T cell receptor beta chain was determined in a study of T-cell reconstitution after alpha-beta-depleted transplantation in children. Between the trimmed V and J ends, which lost 1 base and 6 bases, there was a span of 6 bases. Germline values: CDR1 SGHTA, CDR2 FQGNSA. The CDR3 consists of 12 residues. Preparation of the TCRbeta library used unique molecular identifiers. Via MiXCR, TCRdb re-called the PCR reads, giving one row per CDR3 protein. The repertoire has approximately 640,000 distinct CDR3 sequences, approximately 17% of them found once; the top ten carry 1.1%. The source is a human donor who donated a stem cell graft to a child with acute myeloid leukemia. The rearrangement links TRBV7-2 to TRBJ1-1, with D perhaps matching TRBD1 (5 bases). The starting material was PBMCs from the stem cell graft donor, obtained from the stem cell graft. The CDR3 region is CASSLVRAEAFF. CDR3 nucleotides: TGTGCCAGCAGCTTAGTCAGGGCTGAAGCTTTCTTT.